Following are 4 T cell receptor beta chains from one sample sequenced in a study of blood T cell repertoires in COVID-19. Generated by immunoSEQ multiplex PCR, the TCRdb table keeps only in-frame clones and is missing some. Found here are roughly 41,000 clones, 88% of them singletons; the top ten hold approximately 5%. Sequencing was done on a sample of peripheral blood. The receptors shown here come from a human donor in a cohort sampled during active COVID-19.

This sequence joins TRBV24-1 and TRBJ1-2, with D possibly TRBD1 on 5 matching bases. The CDR3 covers 13 residues. Trimming took 6 bases from V and 6 from J, leaving 13 bases between them. CDR1 is KGHDR, CDR2 SFDVKD, per germline. CDR3 amino acids: CATSQTDTNGYTF. The CDR3 DNA is TGTGCCACCAGTCAGACAGACACCAATGGCTACACCTTC.

This rearrangement joins TRBV18 to TRBJ1-6, with D maybe TRBD1 (5 bases). This CDR3 comprises 15 residues. Germline V gene lookup returns CDR1 KGHSH and CDR2 LQKENI. V was cut by 3 bases and J by 7 bases, with 13 bases left in between. CDR3 loop: CASSPGQAQNSPLHF. Written as DNA, the CDR3 is TGTGCCAGCTCACCGGGGCAGGCCCAAAATTCACCCCTCCACTTT.

The chain recombines TRBV28 with TRBJ1-1; TRBD1 matches 10 bases. Losses at the gene ends were 7 bases for V and 0 bases for J; bases not matched to a gene: 2. Germline-derived CDR1 and CDR2 are MDHEN and SYDVKM. This CDR3 is 14 amino acids long. The CDR3 nucleotides are TGTGCCAGCACCGGACAGGGGGTGAACACTGAAGCTTTCTTT. It specifies CASTGQGVNTEAFF.

The V gene is TRBV13, the J gene TRBJ2-1, with 7 bases aligning to TRBD2. Germline CDR1 and CDR2: PRHDT and FYEKMQ (reference sequence). Unmatched junction bases numbered 14, after V lost 4 bases and J lost 2 bases. CDR3 size: 18 residues. The CDR3 is CASSWRRGLAATYNEQFF. CDR3 coding DNA: TGTGCCAGCAGCTGGCGGCGTGGGCTAGCGGCGACCTACAATGAGCAGTTCTTC.